This T cell receptor beta chain was sequenced for a study of blood T cells in healthy people across ages. The CDR3 is made up of 18 amino acids. The germline V gene encodes CDR1 LGHDT and CDR2 YNNKEL (reference sequence). V lost 2 bases and J lost 0; bases outside the gene matches: 11. Combining a sample-barcoded 5' primer with a J-beta primer mix, a second PCR ran for 7 to 11 cycles. TCRdb analysed the 5' RACE reads with MiXCR anew, one entry per CDR3 protein. The table records about 1.6 million distinct CDR3 sequences, roughly 32% of them present only once. The TCR originated in a woman in her 30s in good health. The chain has TRBV3-1 and TRBJ2-3, with 7 bases identical to TRBD2. The specimen sequenced was blood. The CDR3, as DNA: TGTGCCAGCAGCCAAACCGACTGGGGGGGTAGCAGCACAGATACGCAGTATTTT. Residues: CASSQTDWGGSSTDTQYF.